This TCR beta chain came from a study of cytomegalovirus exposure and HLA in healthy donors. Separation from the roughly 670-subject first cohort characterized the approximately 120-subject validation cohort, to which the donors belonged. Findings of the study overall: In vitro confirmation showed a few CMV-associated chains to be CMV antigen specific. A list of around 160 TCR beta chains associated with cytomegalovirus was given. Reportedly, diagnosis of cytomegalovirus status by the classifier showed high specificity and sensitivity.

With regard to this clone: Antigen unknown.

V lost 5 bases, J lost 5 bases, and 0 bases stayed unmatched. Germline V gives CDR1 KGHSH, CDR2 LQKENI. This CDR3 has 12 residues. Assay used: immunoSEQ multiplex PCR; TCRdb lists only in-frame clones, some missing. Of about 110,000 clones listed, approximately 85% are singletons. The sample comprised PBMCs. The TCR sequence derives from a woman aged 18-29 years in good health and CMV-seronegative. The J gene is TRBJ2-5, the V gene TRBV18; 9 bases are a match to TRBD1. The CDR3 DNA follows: TGTGCCAGCTCAGACAGGGGGGAGACCCAGTACTTC. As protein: CASSDRGETQYF.